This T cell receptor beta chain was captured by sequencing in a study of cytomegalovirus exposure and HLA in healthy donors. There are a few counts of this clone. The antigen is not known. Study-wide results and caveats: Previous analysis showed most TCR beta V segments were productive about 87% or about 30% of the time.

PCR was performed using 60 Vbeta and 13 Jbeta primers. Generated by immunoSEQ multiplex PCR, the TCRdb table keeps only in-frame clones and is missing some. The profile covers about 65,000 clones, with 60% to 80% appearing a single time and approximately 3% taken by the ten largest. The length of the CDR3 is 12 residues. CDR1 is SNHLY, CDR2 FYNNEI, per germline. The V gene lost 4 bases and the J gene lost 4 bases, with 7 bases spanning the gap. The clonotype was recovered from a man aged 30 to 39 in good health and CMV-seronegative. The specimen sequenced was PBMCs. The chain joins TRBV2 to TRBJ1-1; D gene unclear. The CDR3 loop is CASSVQATEAFF. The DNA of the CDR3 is TGTGCCAGCAGTGTCCAGGCCACTGAAGCTTTCTTT.